A single sample gave rise to the 16 T cell receptor beta chains below, sequenced in a study of OX40 agonist ivuxolimab in advanced cancers. The library was built by means of the immunoSEQ multiplex PCR assay. The clones in this table, taken by TCRdb from immuneACCESS, are in-frame only. Not every clone is retained; where verified, under half of the shortfall comes from an unresolved V gene, and the cause of the rest is unknown. This sample has roughly 99,000 clones in its table, and 75% to 95% of those were observed once. Clones ranked in the top ten supply roughly 1.1% of the sample. Material: CD4+ or CD8+ T cells sorted from blood, obtained in a trial of the OX40 agonist ivuxolimab. Receptors were obtained from an adult with an advanced solid tumor such as melanoma, head and neck, liver or kidney cancer.

The chain uses TRBV9 and TRBJ2-1; the D gene is possibly TRBD2 (6 bases). Per germline, CDR1 SGDLS and CDR2 YYNGEE. The ends were cut back, 0 bases at V and 7 bases at J, with 14 bases in the middle. CDR3 length equals 15 residues. Written as DNA, the CDR3 is TGTGCCAGCAGCGTAGGGTCGGGAGTGCGGAATGAGCAGTTCTTC. It translates to CASSVGSGVRNEQFF.

J is TRBJ2-5 and V is TRBV9; D is unresolved. Trimming took off 2 bases at V and 3 bases at J, with 11 bases between the two ends. The CDR3 length is 14 residues. Germline V CDR1 and CDR2: SGDLS, YYNGEE. DNA of the CDR3: TGTGCCAGCAGCGTTGACCCTTCAAAAGAGACCCAGTACTTC. Encoded protein: CASSVDPSKETQYF. The full variable domain, with the rest looked up from reference TRBV9 and TRBJ2-5, is DSGVTQTPKHLITATGQRVTLRCSPRSGDLSVYWYQQSLDQGLQFLIQYYNGEERAKGNILERFSAQQFPDLHSELNLSSLELGDSALYFCASSVDPSKETQYFGPGTRLLVL.

The chain employs TRBV28 and TRBJ1-2; 8 nucleotides agree with TRBD1. The CDR3 loop spans 16 amino acids. J lost 6 bases, V lost 6 bases, and 15 bases had no gene match. Germline V lookup: CDR1 MDHEN, CDR2 SYDVKM. CDR3 sequence reads: CASRHLDMDRENGYTF. As DNA, the CDR3 is TGTGCCAGCAGACACCTTGATATGGACAGGGAGAATGGCTACACCTTC.

The rearrangement uses TRBV27 and TRBJ1-5; D not resolved. CDR1 is MNHEY, CDR2 SMNVEV, per germline (reference sequence). The CDR3 runs 15 residues. V was pared by 4 bases and J by 0 bases, with 10 bases between. The CDR3 sequence: CASSWNTYSNQPQHF. The CDR3 DNA reads as TGTGCCAGCAGTTGGAATACTTATAGCAATCAGCCCCAGCATTTT.

This clone showed up just a few times. The chain couples TRBV2 to TRBJ1-1, with 7 bases lining up with TRBD1. The CDR3 runs to 13 residues. With V trimmed by 10 bases and J by 5 bases, 10 bases remained unmatched. Germline CDR1 reads SNHLY; CDR2 reads FYNNEI. DNA for the CDR3: TGTGCCACCCCTCGGACAGGATCGACTGAAGCTTTCTTT. Translating gives CATPRTGSTEAFF.

This clone was seen only a few times. This chain connects TRBV2 to TRBJ2-2; D might be TRBD1 (5 bases). The CDR3 spans 13 residues. With 4 bases removed from V and 5 bases from J, the gap between germline ends came to 8 bases. The germline V gene encodes CDR1 SNHLY and CDR2 FYNNEI. The CDR3 region is CASSVRGTGELFF. The CDR3 coding sequence is TGTGCCAGCAGTGTAAGGGGAACCGGGGAGCTGTTTTTT.

This rearrangement joins TRBV2 to TRBJ1-3; D not certain. Trimming removed 4 bases at V and 0 bases at J, with 7 bases between. This CDR3 is 14 amino acids long. Germline V lookup: CDR1 SNHLY, CDR2 FYNNEI. The CDR3 sequence is CASSAPGSGNTIYF. CDR3 DNA sequence: TGTGCCAGCAGTGCCCCTGGCTCTGGAAACACCATATATTTT.

The chain employs TRBV18 and TRBJ2-7; D gene unclear. V was cut by 4 bases and J by 2 bases, with 3 bases left in between. The CDR3 length is 11 residues. Germline values: CDR1 KGHSH, CDR2 LQKENI. Written as DNA, the CDR3 is TGTGCCAGCTCACTCGCCTACGAGCAGTACTTC. Translating gives CASSLAYEQYF.

V usage is TRBV10-2 and J usage is TRBJ2-1; no clear D. The CDR3 runs 14 residues. From germline, CDR1 is WSHSY and CDR2 SAAADI. With 8 bases removed from V and 9 bases from J, the gap between germline ends came to 20 bases. CDR3 nucleotides: TGCGCCAGCGGGATCGGGCCTTTAAGCCGTGAGCAGTTCTTC. As protein: CASGIGPLSREQFF.

This rearrangement joins TRBV4-2 to TRBJ2-4; possibly TRBD1 or TRBD2 for D (6 bases each). Germline-derived CDR1 and CDR2 are LGHNA and YNFKEQ. The V gene lost 1 base and the J gene lost 7 bases, with 17 bases spanning the gap. CDR3 length: 16 amino acids. DNA of the CDR3: TGTGCCAGCAGCCAAGGGGGGGCCCAGGGGTGGAACATTCAGTACTTC. Its protein is CASSQGGAQGWNIQYF.

The V and J genes are TRBV5-8 and TRBJ2-1, with D possibly being TRBD1 or TRBD2 (5 bases each). The germline CDR1 and CDR2 sequences are SGHTS and YDEGEE. The CDR3 has 15 amino acids. V was shortened by 4 bases and J by 2 bases, with 13 bases between the two germline ends. The CDR3 DNA reads TGTGCCAGCAGCAGAAAAGGGGACGCCTACAATGAGCAGTTCTTC. The encoded protein is CASSRKGDAYNEQFF.

The genes are TRBV10-1 and TRBJ2-5; no clear D. Trimming stripped 1 base from V and 10 bases from J, with 7 bases between. The CDR3 totals 11 residues. Germline V gives CDR1 WNHNN, CDR2 SYGVQD (reference sequence). The CDR3 protein is CASSEWRDQYF. Here the CDR3 DNA reads TGCGCCAGCAGTGAGTGGCGTGACCAGTACTTC.

The CDR3 reads CASRQPTSVLDVLTF. For the CDR3, the DNA is TGTGCCAGCAGGCAACCGACTAGCGTGTTGGACGTCCTGACTTTC. The rearrangement joins TRBV11-2 to TRBJ2-6; 8 nucleotides agree with TRBD2. Germline lookup yields CDR1 SGHAT and CDR2 FQNNGV. The CDR3 totals 15 residues. Unmatched junction bases numbered 12, after V lost 6 bases and J lost 11 bases.

This chain joins TRBV4-3 and TRBJ2-1; TRBD2 matches 8 bases. The CDR3 runs to 17 residues. J was trimmed by 4 bases and V by 1 base; bases with no gene match: 9. CDR1 is LGHNA, CDR2 YSLEER, per germline. The CDR3 protein is CASSQGLTSGFYNEQFF. The CDR3 DNA sequence: TGCGCCAGCAGCCAAGGCCTCACTAGCGGATTTTACAATGAGCAGTTCTTC.

V is TRBV28 and J is TRBJ2-7; TRBD2 matches 15 bases. The V gene end was trimmed by 5 bases and the J gene end by 6 bases; junction bases not matched to a gene: 8. This CDR3 has 16 residues. From germline, CDR1 is MDHEN and CDR2 SYDVKM. The CDR3 DNA follows: TGTGCCAGCAGTGAGCCGGGACTAGCGGGAGGTGGCGAGCAGTACTTC. Protein sequence: CASSEPGLAGGGEQYF.

The chain couples TRBV10-3 to TRBJ2-1; D remains ambiguous. The CDR3 totals 11 residues. Germline V gene lookup returns CDR1 ENHRY and CDR2 SYGVKD. The V end lost 4 bases, the J end lost 7 bases, and 5 bases lay between the germline ends. DNA for the CDR3: TGTGCCATCAGTGCCCTGAATGAGCAGTTCTTC. It yields the protein CAISALNEQFF.